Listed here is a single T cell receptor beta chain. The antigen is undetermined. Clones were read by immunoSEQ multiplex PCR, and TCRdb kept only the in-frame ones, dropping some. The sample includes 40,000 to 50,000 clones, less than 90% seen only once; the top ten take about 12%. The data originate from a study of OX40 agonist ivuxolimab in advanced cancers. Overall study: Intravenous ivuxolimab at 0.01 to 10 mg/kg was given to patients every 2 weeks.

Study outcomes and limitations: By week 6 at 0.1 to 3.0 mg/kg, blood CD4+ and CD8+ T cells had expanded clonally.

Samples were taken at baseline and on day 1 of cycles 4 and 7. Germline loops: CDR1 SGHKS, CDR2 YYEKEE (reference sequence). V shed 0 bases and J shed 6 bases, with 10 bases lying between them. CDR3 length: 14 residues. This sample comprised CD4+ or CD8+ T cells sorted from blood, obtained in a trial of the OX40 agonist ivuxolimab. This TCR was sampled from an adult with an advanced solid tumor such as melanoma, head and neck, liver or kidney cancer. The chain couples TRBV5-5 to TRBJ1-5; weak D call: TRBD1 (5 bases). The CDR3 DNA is TGTGCCAGCAGCTTGGCCGGGGCGACTCAGCCCCAGCATTTT. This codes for CASSLAGATQPQHF.